Below are 19 T cell receptor beta chains sequenced from a single sample in a study of T cells in Graves' hyperthyroidism and ophthalmopathy. RNA transcripts provided the source from which TCR beta CDR3 regions were amplified. The HTBI set primed first-round TCR CDR3 RT-PCR. MiXCR, applied by TCRdb to the multiplex PCR reads, yields one record per CDR3 protein. This sample has hundreds of thousands of distinct CDR3 sequences; approximately 40% occur once, and the top ten carry 7% to 10%. The sample taken for sequencing was blood. All receptors come from a man between 18 and 35 years old with Graves' hyperthyroidism.

This chain links TRBV3-1 with TRBJ2-2; 10 bases are shared with TRBD2. Germline V gives CDR1 LGHDT, CDR2 YNNKEL (reference sequence). The CDR3 is 16 amino acids. The trim removed 4 bases at V and 1 base at J, leaving 3 bases unmatched. The CDR3 region has the DNA TGTGCCAGCAGCCGCCGACTAGCGGGGAACACCGGGGAGCTGTTTTTT. This gives the protein CASSRRLAGNTGELFF.

This clonotype was seen many times. This sequence joins TRBV19 and TRBJ1-2, with 8 bases matching TRBD1. The CDR3 loop spans 15 amino acids. The ends lost 3 bases at V and 3 bases at J; junction bases unmatched: 6. Per germline, CDR1 LNHDA and CDR2 SQIVND (reference sequence). The CDR3 DNA reads as TGTGCCAGTAGTATCCGGGACAGGTTCGACTATGGCTACACCTTC. It codes for CASSIRDRFDYGYTF.

This clonotype was observed a few times. This chain uses TRBV5-4 with TRBJ2-2; TRBD2 might be the D (7 bases). V lost 5 bases and J 1 base, leaving 9 bases between the germline ends. The CDR3 spans 14 residues. Germline values: CDR1 SGHNT, CDR2 YYREEE (reference sequence). The CDR3 DNA reads TGTGCCAGCAGAGCGGGACAGAACACCGGGGAGCTGTTTTTT. It specifies CASRAGQNTGELFF.

This clonotype has a handful of counts. V and J are TRBV7-9 and TRBJ2-2, with 10 bases fitting TRBD2. Losses at the gene ends were 5 bases for V and 0 bases for J; bases not matched to a gene: 6. CDR3 length: 17 residues. Germline V lookup: CDR1 SEHNR, CDR2 FQNEAQ (reference sequence). In DNA form, the CDR3 reads TGTGCCAGCAGCCGAAGGACTAGCGGAGCGAACACCGGGGAGCTGTTTTTT. Its translation is CASSRRTSGANTGELFF.

This clonotype was picked up a small number of times. The genes are TRBV19 and TRBJ2-2; no clear D. Germline values: CDR1 LNHDA, CDR2 SQIVND (reference sequence). Trimming removed 2 bases at V and 3 bases at J, with 4 bases between. This CDR3 region has 13 residues. CDR3 nucleotides: TGTGCCAGTAGTATAAGATACACCGGGGAGCTGTTTTTT. This encodes CASSIRYTGELFF.

This chain uses TRBV7-2 with TRBJ1-4, with TRBD1 as a possible D gene (6 bases). CDR1 is SGHTA, CDR2 FQGNSA, per germline. The CDR3 length is 16 residues. Between the trimmed V and J ends, which lost 3 bases and 0 bases, there was a span of 11 bases. In nucleotides, the CDR3 is TGTGCCAGCAGCTTCGGACAGCTTGCAACTAATGAAAAACTGTTTTTT. This translates into CASSFGQLATNEKLFF.

This clonotype was detected only a few times. The chain carries TRBV9 and TRBJ1-1, with a possible D match to TRBD1 (5 bases). Germline CDR1 SGDLS, CDR2 YYNGEE. The ends were cut back, 3 bases at V and 0 bases at J, with 9 bases in the middle. This CDR3 is built from 14 residues. CDR3 amino acids: CASSGDSLNTEAFF. As DNA, the CDR3 is TGTGCCAGCAGCGGTGACAGTTTGAACACTGAAGCTTTCTTT.

This clonotype was observed a handful of times. The chain has TRBV20-1 and TRBJ1-5, with D tentatively TRBD1 (5 bases). This CDR3 contains 14 residues. The V and J ends lost 6 bases and 5 bases respectively, with 17 bases between them. The germline V gene encodes CDR1 DFQATT and CDR2 SNEGSKA (reference sequence). The CDR3 protein is CSALGTGGYQPQHF. The CDR3 DNA follows: TGCAGTGCCCTAGGGACGGGGGGATATCAGCCCCAGCATTTT.

The rearrangement links TRBV11-2 to TRBJ2-5, with a weak D call TRBD2 (5 bases). V lost 4 bases to trimming and J lost 1 base, with 22 bases between them. The CDR3 consists of 18 residues. Germline V gene lookup returns CDR1 SGHAT and CDR2 FQNNGV. The CDR3 reads CASSYPRFPPGFQETQYF. In nucleotides, the CDR3 is TGTGCCAGCAGCTATCCCCGGTTCCCCCCGGGGTTCCAAGAGACCCAGTACTTC.

This clonotype was found a few times. The chain joins TRBV9 to TRBJ2-5; no clear D. The germline V and J ends were trimmed by 0 bases and 0 bases, with 6 bases remaining between them. Germline values: CDR1 SGDLS, CDR2 YYNGEE. CDR3 size: 14 residues. The CDR3 DNA sequence: TGTGCCAGCAGCGTAGATGACTACCAAGAGACCCAGTACTTC. Protein sequence: CASSVDDYQETQYF. The variable domain in full, with the rest retrieved from reference TRBV9 and TRBJ2-5, is DSGVTQTPKHLITATGQRVTLRCSPRSGDLSVYWYQQSLDQGLQFLIQYYNGEERAKGNILERFSAQQFPDLHSELNLSSLELGDSALYFCASSVDDYQETQYFGPGTRLLVL.

This sequence joins TRBV6-1 and TRBJ1-1; maybe TRBD1 (5 bases). Deletions cut 1 base from V and 5 bases from J, with 14 bases between. Germline CDR1 is MNHNS and CDR2 is SASEGT. This CDR3 contains 15 residues. In nucleotides, the CDR3 is TGTGCCAGCAGTGAAGGGGGAAAGGGGTGGACTGAAGCTTTCTTT. This codes for CASSEGGKGWTEAFF.

On this clonotype itself: With a much larger clone just one base away, this may be a read error. Since no conserved phenylalanine or tryptophan closes the CDR3, a read error is the likely cause. The chain links TRBV5-1 to TRBJ1-1; D is ambiguous. Trimming pared 2 bases from V and 1 base from J, leaving 9 bases between. Germline assignment: CDR1 SGHRS and CDR2 YFSETQ. The CDR3 spans 14 residues. DNA for the CDR3: TGCGCCAGCAGCTTCCGACTGGAGAACACTGAAGCTTTCCTT. Its translation: CASSFRLENTEAFL.

This clonotype was observed many times. V is TRBV7-8 and J is TRBJ1-3; D possibly corresponds to TRBD1 (5 bases). The CDR3 is 15 residues long. Germline V gene sequence: CDR1 SGHVS, CDR2 FQNEAQ. The V gene lost 6 bases and the J gene lost 0 bases, with 12 bases spanning the gap. The CDR3: CASRPDRTSGNTIYF. For the CDR3, the DNA is TGTGCCAGCAGACCCGACAGAACCTCTGGAAACACCATATATTTT.

The chain is built from TRBV5-1 and TRBJ1-1, with 8 bases matching TRBD1. This CDR3 region has 15 residues. Germline V gene sequence: CDR1 SGHRS, CDR2 YFSETQ. The V segment lost 4 bases and the J segment 5 bases; nucleotides outside the gene matches: 10. The CDR3 DNA is TGCGCCAGCAGCATCCGCTACGACAGGGGAACTGAAGCTTTCTTT. This gives the protein CASSIRYDRGTEAFF.

The chain has TRBV7-9 and TRBJ1-2; D is possibly TRBD1 (6 bases). Germline CDR1 and CDR2: SEHNR and FQNEAQ (reference sequence). The CDR3 is made up of 15 amino acids. V was cut by 2 bases and J by 4 bases, with 14 bases left in between. CDR3 region: CASSLRGQTFYGYTF. In DNA form, the CDR3 reads TGTGCCAGCAGCTTACGAGGACAGACTTTCTATGGCTACACCTTC.

J is TRBJ1-1 and V is TRBV7-9; D call uncertain. Germline V CDR1 and CDR2: SEHNR, FQNEAQ (reference sequence). The CDR3 totals 15 residues. Trimming took off 5 bases at V and 0 bases at J, with 13 bases between the two ends. CDR3 in amino acids: CASSQAAGVNTEAFF. The CDR3 DNA reads TGTGCCAGCAGCCAAGCGGCCGGGGTGAACACTGAAGCTTTCTTT.

The chain carries TRBV9 and TRBJ2-2, with 7 nucleotides matching TRBD1. V was clipped by 5 bases and J by 4 bases; unmatched bases: 8. This CDR3 is 15 amino acids long. Germline-derived CDR1 and CDR2 are SGDLS and YYNGEE. CDR3 sequence (DNA): TGTGCCAGCAGTTTACGACAGGGAGTCACCGGGGAGCTGTTTTTT. It specifies CASSLRQGVTGELFF.

This clonotype was detected once. J is TRBJ2-2 and V is TRBV2; 8 nucleotides align to TRBD1. CDR1 is SNHLY and CDR2 is FYNNEI in the germline V gene. The trim removed 4 bases at V and 9 bases at J, leaving 10 bases unmatched. The CDR3 length is 15 residues. The CDR3 sequence is CASSAPDRENWELFF. DNA for the CDR3: TGTGCCAGCAGTGCGCCGGACAGGGAGAATTGGGAGCTGTTTTTT. The full variable domain, completed using reference TRBV2 and TRBJ2-2, is EPEVTQTPSHQVTQMGQEVILRCVPISNHLYFYWYRQILGQKVEFLVSFYNNEISEKSEIFDDQFSVERPDGSNFTLKIRSTKLEDSAMYFCASSAPDRENWELFFGEGSRLTVL.

The chain links TRBV24-1 to TRBJ1-1; the match to TRBD1 covers 9 bases. Germline V gene sequence: CDR1 KGHDR, CDR2 SFDVKD. This CDR3 region has 13 residues. V lost 5 bases to trimming and J lost 11 bases; unmatched junction nucleotides: 8. The CDR3 DNA is TGTGCCACCAGTGGGCCGGGACAGGGTTTCGCTTTCTTT. As protein: CATSGPGQGFAFF.